The 3 T cell receptor beta chains presented below share a single source sample, sequenced in a study of cytomegalovirus exposure and HLA in healthy donors. With 60 Vbeta and 13 Jbeta primers, the PCR was carried out. Profiled with immunoSEQ multiplex PCR; TCRdb holds only in-frame clones, not every one. The table records roughly 120,000 clones, roughly a tenth of them present only once. The sequenced material came from PBMCs. These TCRs come from a man between 25 and 39 years old in good health and CMV-seronegative.

V and J are TRBV5-1 and TRBJ2-3; 11 nucleotides agree with TRBD2. The germline V gene has CDR1 SGHRS and CDR2 YFSETQ. The ends lost 1 base at V and 4 bases at J; junction bases unmatched: 5. This CDR3 is built from 16 residues. The chain's CDR3 is CASSLPSGGPPDTQYF. The DNA for the CDR3 is TGCGCCAGCAGCTTGCCTAGCGGGGGGCCCCCAGATACGCAGTATTTT.

J is TRBJ2-7 and V is TRBV5-5; D possibly corresponds to TRBD1 (6 bases). The V end lost 4 bases, the J end lost 2 bases, and 10 bases lay between the germline ends. From germline, CDR1 is SGHKS and CDR2 YYEKEE (reference sequence). The length of the CDR3 is 13 residues. This chain's CDR3 is CASSIRTAYEQYF. CDR3 coding DNA: TGTGCCAGCAGCATAAGGACAGCCTACGAGCAGTACTTC.

V gene TRBV7-9 combines with J gene TRBJ2-3; no clear D. CDR1 is SEHNR and CDR2 is FQNEAQ in the germline V gene (reference sequence). Trimming removed 6 bases at V and 3 bases at J, with 10 bases between. The CDR3 has 13 residues. DNA for the CDR3: TGTGCCAGCAGGCTCGGTATGACAGATACGCAGTATTTT. Amino acids: CASRLGMTDTQYF.